This entry describes one TCR beta chain. This table comes from immunoSEQ multiplex PCR, and its TCRdb copy is limited to in-frame clones, with some not included. The repertoire holds tens of thousands of clones, with around 93% as singletons. The source of the sample is a study of T cell changes during pregnancy in multiple sclerosis. Sequencing was performed on peripheral blood, taken in the second trimester of pregnancy. This TCR came from a female donor with multiple sclerosis, enrolled in a pregnancy study.

The chain's CDR3 is CASQGLGGSRSPLHF. The CDR3, as DNA: TGTGCCAGTCAGGGCTTAGGGGGCTCTCGATCACCCCTCCACTTT. The genes are TRBV6-1 and TRBJ1-6; 7 bases agree with TRBD1. The junction had 15 bases not matched to a gene; V was cut back by 9 bases and J by 10 bases. The germline V gene encodes CDR1 MNHNS and CDR2 SASEGT. The CDR3 is 15 amino acids.